This TCR beta chain appears in the sequencing data of a study of post-analysis software for immune sequencing data. The overall study: Courses of disease covered relapsing-remitting, secondary progressive and progressive-relapsing multiple sclerosis. Study results and limitations: Controls had lower frequencies than patients of roughly five TRBV segments, which included TRBV5-6, TRBV5-1 and TRBV20-1. Normalized Chao1 diversity in multiple sclerosis patients fell significantly below that of controls. Same-batch samples co-clustered strongly by F measure.

This clonotype appeared a few times. Its antigen is unknown. One end of the junction does not line up with germline, which may come from a read error. Unique molecular identifiers were built into the TCR beta cDNA libraries. T cells, roughly 0.85 to 10 million of them, yielded some 510,000 cDNA molecules. TCRdb fed the PCR reads into MiXCR, producing one record per CDR3 protein. The sample records fewer than 850,000 distinct CDR3 sequences, approximately 30% being singletons. This CDR3 is 15 amino acids long. The germline V gene has CDR1 DFQATT and CDR2 SNEGSKA (reference sequence). The material sequenced was blood. This TCR was recovered from a girl aged 5-17 years with multiple sclerosis. The J gene is TRBJ2-4, the V gene TRBV20-1; perhaps TRBD1 as D (6 bases). CDR3 protein: CSAARRGLAKNVQYF. The CDR3 DNA reads TGCAGTGCTGCGCGCAGGGGTTTAGCCAAAAACGTTCAGTACTTC.